These 13 T cell receptor beta chains originate from one sample sequenced in a study of cytomegalovirus exposure and HLA in healthy donors. The PCR employed 60 Vbeta primers together with 13 Jbeta primers. Sequencing used immunoSEQ multiplex PCR; TCRdb keeps in-frame clones, though not all of them. This table has around 200,000 clones, 75% to 90% appearing once. The sample taken for sequencing was PBMCs. These receptors all come from a woman aged 18-29 years in good health and CMV-seronegative.

This chain links TRBV7-6 with TRBJ1-1; tentative D call: TRBD1 (5 bases). There are 18 residues in the CDR3. Germline values: CDR1 SGHVS, CDR2 FNYEAQ. With 1 base removed from V and 1 base from J, the gap between germline ends came to 19 bases. CDR3 sequence reads: CASSLGSKGIRANTEAFF. The CDR3 nucleotides are TGTGCCAGCAGCTTAGGATCCAAGGGGATCAGGGCGAACACTGAAGCTTTCTTT.

The CDR3 sequence: CAIRPWDTYGYTF. DNA of the CDR3: TGTGCCATCAGACCCTGGGACACCTATGGCTACACCTTC. The gene calls are TRBV10-3 and TRBJ1-2, with D possibly matching TRBD1 (6 bases). CDR3 size: 13 residues. The V gene lost 6 bases and the J gene lost 4 bases, with 12 bases spanning the gap. CDR1 ENHRY and CDR2 SYGVKD come from the germline V gene.

This clone appeared a single time. The V gene is TRBV5-1, the J gene TRBJ2-1; D perhaps matches TRBD1 (7 bases). CDR3 length equals 16 residues. Per germline, CDR1 SGHRS and CDR2 YFSETQ. Trimming removed 0 bases from V and 10 bases from J, with 20 bases in between. The CDR3 spells CASSLVARRGQEEQFF. CDR3 nucleotide sequence: TGCGCCAGCAGCTTGGTGGCCAGGAGGGGGCAGGAAGAGCAGTTCTTC.

The chain recombines TRBV6-6 with TRBJ2-7; 12 nucleotides line up with TRBD2. Germline values: CDR1 MNHNY, CDR2 SVGAGI (reference sequence). The V segment lost 9 bases and the J segment 2 bases; nucleotides outside the gene matches: 5. The CDR3 sequence is 14 residues long. The CDR3 DNA follows: TGTGCCAGTCTGACTAGCGGGAGCCCCTACGAGCAGTACTTC. This gives the protein CASLTSGSPYEQYF.

This chain connects TRBV2 to TRBJ2-1, with 8 bases matching TRBD1. In germline, CDR1 is SNHLY, CDR2 FYNNEI. The V and J ends lost 5 bases and 1 base, in that order; junction bases with no gene match: 4. This CDR3 spans 15 amino acids. This CDR3 is CASSPTGVSYNEQFF. CDR3 sequence (DNA): TGTGCCAGCAGTCCGACAGGGGTATCCTACAATGAGCAGTTCTTC.

This clone has only a few counts. The genes are TRBV28 and TRBJ2-7; TRBD2 aligns across 9 bases. Germline V gives CDR1 MDHEN, CDR2 SYDVKM. The CDR3 runs to 13 residues. V shed 6 bases, J shed 5 bases, and the junction held 5 bases outside the gene matches. The CDR3 protein is CASRSGTSNEQYF. The CDR3 nucleotides read TGTGCCAGCAGATCCGGGACTAGCAACGAGCAGTACTTC.

The chain has TRBV19 and TRBJ2-3; possible D gene TRBD2, 7 bases. Trimming left V 4 bases short and J 2 bases short, with 13 bases between. The CDR3 covers 15 residues. Germline V gives CDR1 LNHDA, CDR2 SQIVND (reference sequence). CDR3 bases: TGTGCCAGTAGTACCCGGGGGGCCTACACAGATACGCAGTATTTT. Amino acid sequence: CASSTRGAYTDTQYF.

This chain links TRBV6-1 with TRBJ2-1; D may be TRBD2 (6 bases). The CDR3 has 15 amino acids. Germline V CDR1 and CDR2: MNHNS, SASEGT. V lost 1 base and J lost 3, with 10 bases in between. The chain's CDR3 is CASSEDGTLYNEQFF. DNA for the CDR3: TGTGCCAGCAGTGAAGATGGGACTCTCTACAATGAGCAGTTCTTC.

In this sample, this clone turned up once. This chain links TRBV7-9 with TRBJ2-2, with D possibly TRBD1 on 6 matching bases. CDR1 and CDR2 (germline): SEHNR, FQNEAQ (reference sequence). V shed 6 bases and J shed 4 bases, with 15 bases lying between them. The CDR3 loop spans 15 amino acids. The CDR3 is CASSPDRWGTGELFF. The CDR3 DNA is TGTGCCAGCAGTCCCGACAGGTGGGGCACCGGGGAGCTGTTTTTT. The variable domain in full, completed from reference TRBV7-9 and TRBJ2-2, reads DTGVSQNPRHKITKRGQNVTFRCDPISEHNRLYWYRQTLGQGPEFLTYFQNEAQLEKSRLLSDRFSAERPKGSFSTLEIQRTEQGDSAMYLCASSPDRWGTGELFFGEGSRLTVL.

This clone was counted only a few times. J is TRBJ2-2 and V is TRBV18; 9 bases agree with TRBD2. CDR3 length equals 16 residues. V shed 2 bases, J shed 6 bases, and the junction held 7 bases outside the gene matches. Per germline, CDR1 KGHSH and CDR2 LQKENI. The CDR3 region is CASSPTNSGSAGELFF. The CDR3 region has the DNA TGTGCCAGCTCACCAACTAATAGCGGGAGCGCCGGGGAGCTGTTTTTT. Combining the CDR3 with reference TRBV18 and TRBJ2-2 gives the whole variable domain NAGVMQNPRHLVRRRGQEARLRCSPMKGHSHVYWYRQLPEEGLKFMVYLQKENIIDESGMPKERFSAEFPKEGPSILRIQQVVRGDSAAYFCASSPTNSGSAGELFFGEGSRLTVL.

In its sample, this clone was seen a few times. This chain joins TRBV28 and TRBJ2-7; D not resolved. Deletions cut 2 bases from V and 5 bases from J, with 19 bases between. Germline assignment: CDR1 MDHEN and CDR2 SYDVKM. The length of the CDR3 is 16 residues. The CDR3 is CASSLPGGGAANEQYF. The CDR3 nucleotides are TGTGCCAGCAGTTTACCCGGTGGCGGAGCTGCTAACGAGCAGTACTTC. Together with reference TRBV28 and TRBJ2-7, the CDR3 gives the full variable domain: DVKVTQSSRYLVKRTGEKVFLECVQDMDHENMFWYRQDPGLGLRLIYFSYDVKMKEKGDIPEGYSVSREKKERFSLILESASTNQTSMYLCASSLPGGGAANEQYFGPGTRLTVT.

CDR3 coding DNA: TGCAGCGTTGAAGCCTATCCGGGGTTGGCAGGTTTACAAGAGACCCAGTACTTC. This gives the protein CSVEAYPGLAGLQETQYF. The chain is built from TRBV29-1 and TRBJ2-5, with D possibly TRBD2 on 5 matching bases. V shed 1 base and J shed 2 bases, with 23 bases lying between them. Germline CDR1 is SQVTM and CDR2 is ANQGSEA. The CDR3 length is 18 residues.

The V and J genes are TRBV11-2 and TRBJ2-5; TRBD2 matches 8 bases. The CDR3 loop spans 18 amino acids. From germline, CDR1 is SGHAT and CDR2 FQNNGV. The V and J ends lost 3 bases and 4 bases, in that order; junction bases with no gene match: 16. The CDR3 DNA reads as TGTGCCAGCAGCTTCCTCCCCGGGACTAGGGGTGTGGTAGAGACCCAGTACTTC. Translated: CASSFLPGTRGVVETQYF. The full variable domain, its missing parts supplied by reference TRBV11-2 and TRBJ2-5, is EAGVAQSPRYKIIEKRQSVAFWCNPISGHATLYWYQQILGQGPKLLIQFQNNGVVDDSQLPKDRFSAERLKGVDSTLKIQPAKLEDSAVYLCASSFLPGTRGVVETQYFGPGTRLLVL.